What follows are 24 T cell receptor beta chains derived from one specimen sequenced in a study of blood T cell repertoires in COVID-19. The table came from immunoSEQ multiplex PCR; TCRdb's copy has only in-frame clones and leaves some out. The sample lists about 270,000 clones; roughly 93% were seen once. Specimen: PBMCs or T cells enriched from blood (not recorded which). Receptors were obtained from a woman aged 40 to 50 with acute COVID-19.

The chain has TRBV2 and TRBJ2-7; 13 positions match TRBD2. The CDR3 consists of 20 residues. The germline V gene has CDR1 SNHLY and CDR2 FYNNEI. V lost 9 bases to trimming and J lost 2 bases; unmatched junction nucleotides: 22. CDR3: CASRPPVWRGTSGRAYEQYF. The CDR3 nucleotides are TGTGCCAGTCGGCCCCCCGTTTGGAGGGGAACTAGCGGGAGGGCCTACGAGCAGTACTTC.

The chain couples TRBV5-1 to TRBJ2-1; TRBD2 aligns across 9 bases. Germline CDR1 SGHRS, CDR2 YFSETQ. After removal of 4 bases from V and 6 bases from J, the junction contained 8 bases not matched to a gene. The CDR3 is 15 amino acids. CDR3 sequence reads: CASSNPSGALNEQFF. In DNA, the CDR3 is TGCGCCAGCAGCAACCCTAGCGGGGCCCTCAATGAGCAGTTCTTC.

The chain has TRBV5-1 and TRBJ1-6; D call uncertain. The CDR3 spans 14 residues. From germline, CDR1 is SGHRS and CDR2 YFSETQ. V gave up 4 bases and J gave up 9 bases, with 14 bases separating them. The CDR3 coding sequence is TGCGCCAGCAGCATGGACTTGCCGGGTTCACCCCTCCACTTT. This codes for CASSMDLPGSPLHF.

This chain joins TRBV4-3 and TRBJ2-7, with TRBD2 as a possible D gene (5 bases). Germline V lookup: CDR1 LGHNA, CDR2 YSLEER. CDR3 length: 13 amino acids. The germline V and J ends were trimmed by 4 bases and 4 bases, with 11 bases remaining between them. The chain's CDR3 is CASSPSGGYEQYF. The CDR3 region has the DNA TGCGCCAGCAGCCCCAGCGGAGGATACGAGCAGTACTTC.

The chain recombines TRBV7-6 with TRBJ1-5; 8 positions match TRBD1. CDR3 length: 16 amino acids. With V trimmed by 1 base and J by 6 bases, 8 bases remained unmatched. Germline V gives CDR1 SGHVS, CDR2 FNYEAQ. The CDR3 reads CASSLGDRKVGQPQHF. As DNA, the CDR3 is TGTGCCAGCAGCTTAGGGGACAGGAAAGTAGGTCAGCCCCAGCATTTT.

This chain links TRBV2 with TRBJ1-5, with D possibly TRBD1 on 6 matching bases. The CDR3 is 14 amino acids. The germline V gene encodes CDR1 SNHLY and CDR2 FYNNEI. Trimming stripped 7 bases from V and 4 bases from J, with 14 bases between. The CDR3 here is CASTSGTPNQPQHF. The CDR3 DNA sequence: TGTGCCAGCACGTCGGGGACACCGAATCAGCCCCAGCATTTT.

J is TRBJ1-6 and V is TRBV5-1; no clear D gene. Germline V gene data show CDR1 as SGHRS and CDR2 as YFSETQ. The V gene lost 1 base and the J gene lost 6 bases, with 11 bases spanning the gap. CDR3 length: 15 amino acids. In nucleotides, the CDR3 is TGCGCCAGCAGCTTGAGTAGTGAATTTAATTCACCCCTCCACTTT. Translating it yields CASSLSSEFNSPLHF. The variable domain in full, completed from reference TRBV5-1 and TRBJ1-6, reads KAGVTQTPRYLIKTRGQQVTLSCSPISGHRSVSWYQQTPGQGLQFLFEYFSETQRNKGNFPGRFSGRQFSNSRSEMNVSTLELGDSALYLCASSLSSEFNSPLHFGNGTRLTVT.

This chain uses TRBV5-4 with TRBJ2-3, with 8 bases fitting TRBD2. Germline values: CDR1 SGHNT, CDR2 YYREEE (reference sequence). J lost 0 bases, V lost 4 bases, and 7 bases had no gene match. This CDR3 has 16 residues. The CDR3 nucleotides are TGTGCCAGCAGCCCGTCAGCGGGGGCTAGCACAGATACGCAGTATTTT. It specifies CASSPSAGASTDTQYF. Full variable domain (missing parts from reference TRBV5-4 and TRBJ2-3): ETGVTQSPTHLIKTRGQQVTLRCSSQSGHNTVSWYQQALGQGPQFIFQYYREEENGRGNFPPRFSGLQFPNYSSELNVNALELDDSALYLCASSPSAGASTDTQYFGPGTRLTVL.

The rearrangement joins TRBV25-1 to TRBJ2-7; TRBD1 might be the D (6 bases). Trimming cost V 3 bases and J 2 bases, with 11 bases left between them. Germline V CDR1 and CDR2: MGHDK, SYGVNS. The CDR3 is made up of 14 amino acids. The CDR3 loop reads CASSELDRPYEQYF. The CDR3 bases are TGTGCCAGCAGTGAGTTAGACAGGCCCTACGAGCAGTACTTC.

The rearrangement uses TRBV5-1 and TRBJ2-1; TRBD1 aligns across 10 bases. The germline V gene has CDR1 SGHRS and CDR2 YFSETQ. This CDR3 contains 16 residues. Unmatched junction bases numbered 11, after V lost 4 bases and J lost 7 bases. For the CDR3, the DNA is TGCGCCAGCAGCAGAGCCGGGGACAGGGGTGGGAATGAGCAGTTCTTC. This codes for CASSRAGDRGGNEQFF.

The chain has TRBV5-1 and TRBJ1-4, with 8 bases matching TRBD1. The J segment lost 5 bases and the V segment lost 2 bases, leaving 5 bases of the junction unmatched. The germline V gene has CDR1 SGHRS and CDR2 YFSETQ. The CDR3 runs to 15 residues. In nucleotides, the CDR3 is TGCGCCAGCAGCTTCGGGACAGGACTCAATGAAAAACTGTTTTTT. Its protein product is CASSFGTGLNEKLFF.

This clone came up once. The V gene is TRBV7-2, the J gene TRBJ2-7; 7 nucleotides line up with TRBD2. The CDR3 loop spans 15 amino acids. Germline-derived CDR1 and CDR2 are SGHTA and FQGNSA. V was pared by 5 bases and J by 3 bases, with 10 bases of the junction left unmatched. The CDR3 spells CASSPEGRELYEQYF. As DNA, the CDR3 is TGTGCCAGCAGCCCCGAGGGGCGGGAGCTCTACGAGCAGTACTTC.

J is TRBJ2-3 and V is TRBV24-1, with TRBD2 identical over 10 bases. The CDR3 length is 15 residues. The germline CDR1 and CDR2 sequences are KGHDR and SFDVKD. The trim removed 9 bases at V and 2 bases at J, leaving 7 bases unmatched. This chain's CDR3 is CATGTLAGATDTQYF. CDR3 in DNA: TGTGCCACCGGGACTCTAGCGGGGGCCACAGATACGCAGTATTTT.

CDR3: CASSLGTVSYNEQFF. In nucleotides, the CDR3 is TGTGCCAGCAGCTTAGGGACAGTCTCCTACAATGAGCAGTTCTTC. The chain uses TRBV7-6 and TRBJ2-1, with D possibly matching TRBD1 (6 bases). This CDR3 is 15 amino acids long. V gave up 1 base and J gave up 0 bases, with 7 bases separating them. Germline V lookup: CDR1 SGHVS, CDR2 FNYEAQ. Drawing the rest from reference TRBV7-6 and TRBJ2-1, the complete variable domain is GAGVSQSPRYKVTKRGQDVALRCDPISGHVSLYWYRQALGQGPEFLTYFNYEAQQDKSGLPNDRFSAERPEGSISTLTIQRTEQRDSAMYRCASSLGTVSYNEQFFGPGTRLTVL.

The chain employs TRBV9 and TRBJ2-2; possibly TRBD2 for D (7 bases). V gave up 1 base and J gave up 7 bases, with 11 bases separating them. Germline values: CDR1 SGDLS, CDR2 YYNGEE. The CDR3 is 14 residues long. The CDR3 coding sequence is TGTGCCAGCAGCGTAAGGGGGGGCCACGGGGAGCTGTTTTTT. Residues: CASSVRGGHGELFF.

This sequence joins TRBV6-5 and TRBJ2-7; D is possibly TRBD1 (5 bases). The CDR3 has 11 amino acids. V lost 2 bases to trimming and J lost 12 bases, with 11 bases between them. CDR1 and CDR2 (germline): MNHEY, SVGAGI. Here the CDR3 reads CASSYIGRVYF. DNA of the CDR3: TGTGCCAGCAGTTACATCGGCAGGGTGTACTTC.

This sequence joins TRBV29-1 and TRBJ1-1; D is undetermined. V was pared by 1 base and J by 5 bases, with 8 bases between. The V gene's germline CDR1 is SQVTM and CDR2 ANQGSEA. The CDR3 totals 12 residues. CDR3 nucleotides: TGCAGCGTTGAAGTTGCGGGAACTGAAGCTTTCTTT. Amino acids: CSVEVAGTEAFF.

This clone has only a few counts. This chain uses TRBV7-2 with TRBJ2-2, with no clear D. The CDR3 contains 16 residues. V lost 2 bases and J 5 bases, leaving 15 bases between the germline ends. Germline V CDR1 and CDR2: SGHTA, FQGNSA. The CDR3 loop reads CASSLRSRGLTGELFF. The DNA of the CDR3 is TGTGCCAGCAGCTTAAGGTCCCGCGGCCTTACCGGGGAGCTGTTTTTT.

This CDR3 reads CASRPGQANQPQHF. CDR3 bases: TGTGCCAGCAGGCCGGGACAGGCCAATCAGCCCCAGCATTTT. The rearrangement links TRBV7-3 to TRBJ1-5; 8 nucleotides line up with TRBD1. The CDR3 sequence is 14 residues long. With V trimmed by 6 bases and J by 3 bases, 4 bases remained unmatched. Germline V lookup: CDR1 SGHTA, CDR2 FQGTGA.

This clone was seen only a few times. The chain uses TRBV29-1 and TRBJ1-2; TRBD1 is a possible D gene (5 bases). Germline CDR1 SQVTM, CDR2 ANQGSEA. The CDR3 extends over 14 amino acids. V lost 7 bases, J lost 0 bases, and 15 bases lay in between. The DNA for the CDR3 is TGCAGCGCCTCCGGGCAGGGCTCTAACTATGGCTACACCTTC. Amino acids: CSASGQGSNYGYTF.

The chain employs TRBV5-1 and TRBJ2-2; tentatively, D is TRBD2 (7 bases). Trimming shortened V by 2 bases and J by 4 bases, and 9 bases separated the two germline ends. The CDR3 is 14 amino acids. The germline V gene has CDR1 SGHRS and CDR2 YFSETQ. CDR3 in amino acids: CASSLGGATGELFF. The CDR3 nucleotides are TGCGCCAGCAGCTTAGGGGGGGCCACCGGGGAGCTGTTTTTT.

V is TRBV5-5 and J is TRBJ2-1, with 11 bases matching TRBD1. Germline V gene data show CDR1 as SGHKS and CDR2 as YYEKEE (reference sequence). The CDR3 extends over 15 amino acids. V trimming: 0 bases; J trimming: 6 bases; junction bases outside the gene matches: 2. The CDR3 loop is CASSLGTGGFNEQFF. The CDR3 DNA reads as TGTGCCAGCAGCTTGGGGACAGGGGGCTTCAATGAGCAGTTCTTC.

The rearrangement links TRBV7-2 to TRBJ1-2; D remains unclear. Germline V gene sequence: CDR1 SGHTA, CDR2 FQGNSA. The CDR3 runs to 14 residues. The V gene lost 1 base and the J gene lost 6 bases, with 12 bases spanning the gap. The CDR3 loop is CASSLDSPSDGYTF. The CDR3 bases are TGTGCCAGCAGCTTAGATTCTCCCTCGGATGGCTACACCTTC.

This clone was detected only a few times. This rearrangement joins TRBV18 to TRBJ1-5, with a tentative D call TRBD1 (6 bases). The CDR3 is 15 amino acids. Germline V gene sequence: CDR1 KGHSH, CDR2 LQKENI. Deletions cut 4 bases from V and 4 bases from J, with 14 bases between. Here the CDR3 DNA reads TGTGCCAGCTCACGACGCTCCGACAGGAATCAGCCCCAGCATTTT. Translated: CASSRRSDRNQPQHF.